This record looks at one TCR beta chain sequence and its context. The sample originates from a study of blood T cell repertoires in COVID-19. Study as a whole: Samples taken during acute and convalescent COVID-19 were collected in the United States, Italy and Spain. PBMCs, B-cell-depleted T cells, or T cells were the source of the cDNA or gDNA that made up the material.

V was pared by 2 bases and J by 0 bases, with 5 bases of the junction left unmatched. Germline CDR1 and CDR2: MNHEY and SMNVEV (reference sequence). The CDR3 has 16 amino acids. Per the original methods: Estimated nucleated cell counts came from reference gene primer amplification. The protocol was immunoSEQ multiplex PCR, while the TCRdb copy is restricted to in-frame clones and leaves out a portion. Clonal size and the V and J genes are those of that table, whereas D and trimming came from the DNA. The table shows 450,000 to 500,000 clones, with 70% to 90% occurring only once. This chain connects TRBV27 to TRBJ2-7; TRBD2 aligns across 9 bases. The source material was peripheral blood. The origin of this receptor is a human donor in a cohort sampled during active COVID-19. The CDR3 spells CASSLLDSGGSYEQYF. The CDR3 DNA follows: TGTGCCAGCAGTTTACTGGATAGCGGGGGCTCCTACGAGCAGTACTTC.